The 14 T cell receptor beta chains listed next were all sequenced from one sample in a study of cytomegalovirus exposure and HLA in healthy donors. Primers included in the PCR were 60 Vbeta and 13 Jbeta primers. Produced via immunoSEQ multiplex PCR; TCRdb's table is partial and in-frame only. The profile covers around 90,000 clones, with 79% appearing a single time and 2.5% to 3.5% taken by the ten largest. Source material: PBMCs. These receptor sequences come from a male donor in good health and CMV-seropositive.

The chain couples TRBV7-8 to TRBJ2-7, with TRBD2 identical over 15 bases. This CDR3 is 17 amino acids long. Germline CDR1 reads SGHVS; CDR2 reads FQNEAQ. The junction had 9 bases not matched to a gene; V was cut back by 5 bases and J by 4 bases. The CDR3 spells CASSTGTSGGTKYEQYF. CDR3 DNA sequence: TGTGCCAGCAGCACCGGGACTAGCGGGGGGACGAAGTACGAGCAGTACTTC.

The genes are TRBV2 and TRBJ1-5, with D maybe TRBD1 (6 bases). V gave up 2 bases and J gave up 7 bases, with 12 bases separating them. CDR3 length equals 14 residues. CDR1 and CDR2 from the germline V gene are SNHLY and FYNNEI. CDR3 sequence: CASSESTGKQPQHF. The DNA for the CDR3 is TGTGCCAGCAGTGAATCCACAGGGAAACAGCCCCAGCATTTT.

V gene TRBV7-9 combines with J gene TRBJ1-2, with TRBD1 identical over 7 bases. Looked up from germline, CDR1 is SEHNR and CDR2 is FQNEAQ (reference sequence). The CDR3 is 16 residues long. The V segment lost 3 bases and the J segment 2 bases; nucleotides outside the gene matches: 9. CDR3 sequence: CASSLGYGTANYGYTF. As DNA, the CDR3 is TGTGCCAGCAGCTTGGGGTATGGGACAGCCAACTATGGCTACACCTTC. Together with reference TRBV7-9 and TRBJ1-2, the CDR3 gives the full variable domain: DTGVSQNPRHKITKRGQNVTFRCDPISEHNRLYWYRQTLGQGPEFLTYFQNEAQLEKSRLLSDRFSAERPKGSFSTLEIQRTEQGDSAMYLCASSLGYGTANYGYTFGSGTRLTVV.

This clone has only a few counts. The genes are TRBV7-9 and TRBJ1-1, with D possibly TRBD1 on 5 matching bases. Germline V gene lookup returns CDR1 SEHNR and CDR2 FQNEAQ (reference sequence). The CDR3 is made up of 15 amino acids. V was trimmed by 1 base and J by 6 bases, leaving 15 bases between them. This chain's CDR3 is CASSLVAGPVAEAFF. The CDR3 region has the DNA TGTGCCAGCAGCTTAGTCGCAGGGCCGGTCGCTGAAGCTTTCTTT.

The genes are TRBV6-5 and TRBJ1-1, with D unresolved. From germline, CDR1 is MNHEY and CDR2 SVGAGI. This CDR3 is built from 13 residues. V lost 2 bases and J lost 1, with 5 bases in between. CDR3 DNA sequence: TGTGCCAGCAGTTACGGGCAGAACACTGAAGCTTTCTTT. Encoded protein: CASSYGQNTEAFF.

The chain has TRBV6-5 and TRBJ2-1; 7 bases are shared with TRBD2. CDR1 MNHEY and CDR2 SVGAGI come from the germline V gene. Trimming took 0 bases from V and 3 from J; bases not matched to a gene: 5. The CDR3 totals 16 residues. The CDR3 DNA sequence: TGTGCCAGCAGTTACTCGACGGGGGGACGCTACAATGAGCAGTTCTTC. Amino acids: CASSYSTGGRYNEQFF.

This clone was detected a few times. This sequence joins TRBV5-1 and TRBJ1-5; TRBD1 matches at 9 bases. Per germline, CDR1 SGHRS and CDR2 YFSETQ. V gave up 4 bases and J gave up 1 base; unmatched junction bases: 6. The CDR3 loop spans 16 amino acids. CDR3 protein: CASSVGTGPSNQPQHF. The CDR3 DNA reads TGCGCCAGCAGCGTAGGGACAGGGCCAAGCAATCAGCCCCAGCATTTT.

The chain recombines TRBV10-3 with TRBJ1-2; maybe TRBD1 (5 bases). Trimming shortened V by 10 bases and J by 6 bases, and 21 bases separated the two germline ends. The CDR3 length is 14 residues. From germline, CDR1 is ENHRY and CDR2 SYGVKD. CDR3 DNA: TGTGCCAGTGGGGATCTTGGCGGGACCCATGGCTACACCTTC. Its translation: CASGDLGGTHGYTF.

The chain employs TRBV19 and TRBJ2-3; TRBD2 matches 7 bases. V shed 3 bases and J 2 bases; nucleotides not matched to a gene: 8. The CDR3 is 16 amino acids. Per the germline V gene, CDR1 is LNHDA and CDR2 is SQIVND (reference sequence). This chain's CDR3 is CASSMWGGGNTDTQYF. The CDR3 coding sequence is TGTGCCAGTAGTATGTGGGGGGGTGGTAACACAGATACGCAGTATTTT.

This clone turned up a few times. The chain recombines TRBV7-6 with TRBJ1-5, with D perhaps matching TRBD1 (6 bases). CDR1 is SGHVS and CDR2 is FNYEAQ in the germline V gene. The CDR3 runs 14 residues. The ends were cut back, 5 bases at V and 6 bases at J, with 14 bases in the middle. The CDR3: CASSPGRGSQPQHF. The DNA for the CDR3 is TGTGCCAGCAGCCCAGGGAGGGGGAGTCAGCCCCAGCATTTT.

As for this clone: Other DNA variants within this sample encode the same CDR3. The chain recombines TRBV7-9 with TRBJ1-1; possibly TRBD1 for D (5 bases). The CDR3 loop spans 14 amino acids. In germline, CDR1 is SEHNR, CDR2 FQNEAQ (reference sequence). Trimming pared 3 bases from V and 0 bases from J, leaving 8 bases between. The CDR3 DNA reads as TGTGCCAGCAGCTTGGGGGGACTGAACACTGAAGCTTTCTTT. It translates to CASSLGGLNTEAFF.

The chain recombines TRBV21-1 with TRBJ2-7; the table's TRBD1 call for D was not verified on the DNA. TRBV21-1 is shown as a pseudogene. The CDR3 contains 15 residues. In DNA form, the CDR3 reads TGTGCCAGCAGCAAACAGGGGGATCCCTCCTACGAGCAGTACTTC. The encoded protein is CASSKQGDPSYEQYF.

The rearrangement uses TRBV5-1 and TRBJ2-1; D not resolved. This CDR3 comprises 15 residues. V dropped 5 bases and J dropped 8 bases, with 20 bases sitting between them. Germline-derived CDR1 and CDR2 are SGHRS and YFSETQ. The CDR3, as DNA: TGCGCCAGCAGAACTCCGGGTTCGGAAGTCCATGAGCAGTTCTTC. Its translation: CASRTPGSEVHEQFF.

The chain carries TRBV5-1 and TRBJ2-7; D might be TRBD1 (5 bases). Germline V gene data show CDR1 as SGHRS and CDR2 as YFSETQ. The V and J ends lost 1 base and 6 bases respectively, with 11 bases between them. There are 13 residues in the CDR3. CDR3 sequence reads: CASSLHRSTEQYF. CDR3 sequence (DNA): TGCGCCAGCAGCTTGCACAGGAGCACCGAGCAGTACTTC.